These T cell receptor beta chains were read from a single sample in a study of human T cells and chemical hapten exposure. Each CDR3 protein is one row after TCRdb ran MiXCR on the RACE reads. Of about 84,000 distinct CDR3 sequences in the sample, approximately 10% were seen once. Sequences were derived from whole blood, sampled in connection with sensitization to the hapten diphenylcyclopropenone (DPC). The receptors shown here come from a woman in her forties or fifties with alopecia areata. Some clones in this sample may be carry-over from other donors' samples. Each CDR3 is given with its conserved first and last residue. A D gene is named only where the DNA matches it firmly. Size values are once, few and many counts, or a class for expanded clones, and some rows have none.

>TRBJ1-4|TRBD1|14|many|TRBV27
CASRRDRSNEKLFF
TGTGCCAGCAGACGGGACAGAAGTAATGAAAAACTGTTTTTT
>TRBJ2-7|TRBD2|14|.|TRBV30
CACKTSGVSYEQYF
TGTGCCTGTAAAACTAGCGGAGTCTCCTACGAGCAGTACTTC
>TRBJ2-7|.|16|many|TRBV19
CASSPQVSSGPYEQYF
TGTGCCAGTAGTCCACAGGTCTCGAGCGGCCCCTACGAGCAGTACTTC
>TRBJ2-1|.|15|.|TRBV10-3
CAISGAEVSYNEQFF
TGTGCCATCAGTGGAGCGGAGGTTTCCTACAATGAGCAGTTCTTC
>TRBJ2-6|.|15|.|TRBV20-1
CSARQPGAGANVLTF
TGCAGTGCTAGACAGCCAGGGGCTGGGGCCAACGTCCTGACTTTC
>TRBJ2-1|TRBD2|17|many|TRBV14
CASSHHRTSGGRNEQFF
TGTGCCAGCAGCCATCATCGGACTAGCGGGGGTAGAAATGAGCAGTTCTTC
>TRBJ2-3|TRBD2|16|few|TRBV11-2
CASSLDTSGGRGTQYF
TGTGCCAGCAGCTTAGATACAAGCGGGGGCCGGGGTACGCAGTATTTT
>TRBJ2-1|TRBD2|17|many|TRBV6-1
CASSEQLAGGMGNEQFF
TGTGCCAGCAGTGAGCAACTAGCGGGAGGAATGGGGAATGAGCAGTTCTTC
>TRBJ2-3|TRBD2|17|.|TRBV20-1
CSARDPQREGVTDTQYF
TGCAGTGCTAGAGATCCTCAGCGGGAGGGGGTGACAGATACGCAGTATTTT
>TRBJ1-5|TRBD1|15|many|TRBV5-1
CASSTGQGPSQPQHF
TGCGCCAGCAGCACCGGACAGGGACCAAGCCAGCCCCAGCATTTT
>TRBJ1-4|TRBD1|16|many|TRBV7-2
CASSLGRGRNGEKLFF
TGTGCCAGCAGCTTAGGCAGGGGGCGCAACGGCGAAAAACTGTTTTTT
>TRBJ1-2|.|12|many|TRBV11-2
CASSLQGRGYTF
TGTGCCAGCAGCTTACAGGGCCGAGGCTACACCTTC
>TRBJ2-7|TRBD2|16|.|TRBV11-2
CASSGDLSGRIYEQYF
TGTGCCAGCAGTGGGGACCTTAGCGGGAGGATCTACGAGCAGTACTTC
>TRBJ2-1|.|13|.|TRBV21-1
CASSTDRDSEQFF
TGTGCCAGCAGCACCGATCGGGACTCTGAGCAGTTCTTC
>TRBJ1-5|TRBD1|14|.|TRBV3-1
CASSLGQVNQPQHF
TGTGCCAGCAGCCTCGGACAGGTCAATCAGCCCCAGCATTTT
>TRBJ1-5|TRBD1|15|few|TRBV18
CASSEETGFEQPQHF
TGTGCCAGCTCAGAGGAGACAGGGTTCGAGCAGCCCCAGCATTTT
>TRBJ2-1|.|17|few|TRBV4-3
CASSQDLTASSYNEQFF
TGCGCCAGCAGCCAAGATCTGACGGCCAGCTCCTACAATGAGCAGTTCTTC
>TRBJ1-4|TRBD1|15|few|TRBV4-3
CASSRSGQGFEKLFF
TGCGCCAGCAGCCGTTCGGGACAGGGTTTCGAAAAACTGTTTTTT
>TRBJ2-2|.|15|.|TRBV20-1
CSARVEGGYTGELFF
TGCAGTGCTAGAGTGGAGGGGGGTTATACCGGGGAGCTGTTTTTT
>TRBJ2-4|TRBD1|14|.|TRBV20-1
CSATHRGWKIDQYF
TGCAGTGCTACACACAGGGGTTGGAAGATAGATCAGTACTTC
>TRBJ1-2|TRBD1|15|few|TRBV29-1
CSARVQGTANYGYTF
TGCAGCGCCAGGGTACAGGGGACAGCTAACTATGGCTACACCTTC
>TRBJ1-6|.|16|few|TRBV27
CASSLTPRSQRSPLHF
TGTGCCAGCAGCCTCACCCCGCGCTCTCAGCGGTCACCCCTCCACTTT
>TRBJ2-3|TRBD2|17|.|TRBV7-3
CASSSRGLAGGTDTRYF
TGTGCCAGCAGCTCAAGGGGACTAGCGGGAGGAACAGATACGCGGTATTTT
>TRBJ1-1|.|17|few|TRBV7-9
CASSPGRDGEENTEAFF
TGTGCCAGCAGCCCTGGGCGGGACGGCGAGGAGAACACTGAAGCTTTCTTT
>TRBJ2-3|TRBD2|15|few|TRBV5-1
CASSWEGRYGDTQYF
TGCGCCAGCAGCTGGGAGGGCCGATATGGAGATACGCAGTATTTT
>TRBJ2-3|.|20|many|TRBV21-1
CASSDERQTRLAPGVDTQYF
TGTGCCAGCAGCGACGAGAGACAGACAAGACTAGCGCCTGGGGTAGATACGCAGTATTTT
>TRBJ2-4|.|16|many|TRBV18
CASSTQTGEKGYIQYF
TGTGCCAGCTCAACTCAGACTGGCGAAAAAGGGTACATTCAGTACTTC
>TRBJ2-7|TRBD2|17|.|TRBV11-2
CASSLRLGGLAGYEQYF
TGTGCCAGCAGCTTAAGGCTCGGGGGACTAGCGGGTTACGAGCAGTACTTC
>TRBJ2-2|TRBD2|14|many|TRBV9
CASSPRTRTGELFF
TGTGCCAGCAGCCCACGGACTAGGACCGGGGAGCTGTTTTTT
>TRBJ1-1|.|10|.|TRBV29-1
CSTGNTEAFF
TGCAGTACAGGAAACACTGAAGCTTTCTTT
>TRBJ2-1|.|15|.|TRBV18
CVSSPFAGRADEQFF
TGTGTCAGCTCACCCTTTGCGGGACGTGCGGATGAGCAGTTCTTC
>TRBJ1-4|TRBD1|13|many|TRBV29-1
CSAQDRVDEKLFF
TGCAGCGCTCAAGACAGGGTTGATGAAAAACTGTTTTTT
>TRBJ2-7|.|15|many|TRBV19
CASSPGTAFVNEQYF
TGTGCCAGTAGTCCCGGGACTGCGTTTGTAAACGAGCAGTACTTC
>TRBJ2-1|.|15|few|TRBV20-1
CSANPGAGSYNEQFF
TGCAGTGCTAATCCCGGGGCGGGCTCCTACAATGAGCAGTTCTTC
>TRBJ2-7|TRBD1|14|many|TRBV9
CASSRGTGGYEQYF
TGTGCCAGCAGCCGAGGGACAGGGGGCTACGAGCAGTACTTC
>TRBJ2-1|TRBD2|14|many|TRBV5-5
CASSVGLAVNEQFF
TGTGCCAGCAGCGTCGGACTAGCCGTCAATGAGCAGTTCTTC
>TRBJ2-7|TRBD1|14|few|TRBV18
CASSLTGGSYEQYF
TGTGCCAGCTCATTAACAGGGGGGTCCTACGAGCAGTACTTC
>TRBJ2-1|.|18|many|TRBV30
CAWSVSWGRQSSYNEQFF
TGTGCCTGGAGTGTATCATGGGGGAGGCAGAGCTCCTACAATGAGCAGTTCTTC
>TRBJ2-1|.|16|many|TRBV28
CASSLISLRASNEQFF
TGTGCCAGCAGTTTAATAAGTCTGCGTGCTAGCAATGAGCAGTTCTTC
>TRBJ1-1|TRBD1|17|.|TRBV7-2
CASSPRTGGTSDTEAFF
TGTGCCAGCAGCCCGAGGACAGGGGGCACGTCAGACACTGAAGCTTTCTTT
>TRBJ2-1|TRBD2|15|many|TRBV6-4
CASSPSGGSYNEQFF
TGTGCCAGCAGTCCCAGCGGGGGCTCCTACAATGAGCAGTTCTTC
>TRBJ2-5|TRBD2|13|many|TRBV19
CASSMPSGETQYF
TGTGCCAGTAGTATGCCTAGCGGAGAGACCCAGTACTTC
>TRBJ2-1|TRBD2|16|few|TRBV4-1
CASSQGSGTNHNEQFF
TGCGCCAGCAGCCAAGGGTCTGGGACTAACCACAATGAGCAGTTCTTC
>TRBJ2-7|TRBD2|14|few|TRBV7-3
CASSNSGSSYEQYF
TGTGCCAGCAGCAATAGCGGGTCCTCCTACGAGCAGTACTTC
>TRBJ2-2|TRBD1|15|many|TRBV12-3/TRBV12-4
CASTANRGSTGELFF
TGTGCCAGCACCGCGAACAGGGGTTCCACCGGGGAGCTGTTTTTT
>TRBJ2-1|TRBD2|13|many|TRBV20-1
CSARVLAGREQFF
TGCAGTGCTAGAGTCCTAGCGGGACGGGAGCAGTTCTTC
>TRBJ2-1|TRBD2|18|many|TRBV18
CASSFTSGLAGVNNEQFF
TGTGCCAGCTCATTTACCAGTGGACTAGCGGGAGTTAACAATGAGCAGTTCTTC
>TRBJ2-1|.|14|.|TRBV24-1
CATSNGGWENEQFF
TGTGCCACCAGTAACGGCGGTTGGGAAAATGAGCAGTTCTTC
>TRBJ2-3|TRBD2|19|few|TRBV12-5
CASGLTGSSGPRGTDTQYF
TGTGCTAGTGGTTTGACAGGATCTAGCGGGCCCCGGGGCACAGATACGCAGTATTTT
>TRBJ2-3|TRBD2|16|many|TRBV6-5
CASSYSSGRAADTQYF
TGTGCCAGCAGTTACTCAAGCGGGAGGGCCGCAGATACGCAGTATTTT
>TRBJ1-5|.|15|many|TRBV6-2/TRBV6-3
CASSYPTDLYQPQHF
TGTGCCAGCAGTTACCCGACGGACCTCTATCAGCCCCAGCATTTT
>TRBJ2-1|.|15|few|TRBV4-3
CASSLSINSYNEQFF
TGCGCCAGCAGCCTTAGTATCAACTCCTACAATGAGCAGTTCTTC
>TRBJ1-2|.|14|many|TRBV20-1
CSARVLGSNYGYTF
TGCAGTGCTAGAGTCCTCGGATCTAACTATGGCTACACCTTC
>TRBJ1-2|.|13|many|TRBV12-3/TRBV12-4
CASSLRQNYGYTF
TGTGCCAGCAGTTTGAGACAGAACTATGGCTACACCTTC
>TRBJ2-1|.|17|once|TRBV6-6
CASCYLAHSGSYNEQFF
TGTGCCAGCTGTTACTTGGCCCATTCGGGCTCCTACAATGAGCAGTTCTTC
>TRBJ2-1|.|10|few|TRBV29-1
CSVENNEQFF
TGCAGCGTTGAGAACAATGAGCAGTTCTTC